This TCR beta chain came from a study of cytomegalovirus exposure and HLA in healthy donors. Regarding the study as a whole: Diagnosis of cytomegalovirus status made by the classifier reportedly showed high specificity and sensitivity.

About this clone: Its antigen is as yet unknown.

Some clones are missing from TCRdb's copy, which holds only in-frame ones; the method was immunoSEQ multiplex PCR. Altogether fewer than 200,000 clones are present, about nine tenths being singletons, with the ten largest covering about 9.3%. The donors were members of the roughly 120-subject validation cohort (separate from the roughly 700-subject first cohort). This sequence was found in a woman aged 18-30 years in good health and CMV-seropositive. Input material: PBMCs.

CDR3 sequence: CASREVRGDQPQHF. In DNA, the CDR3 is TGTGCCAGCAGGGAAGTCAGGGGAGATCAGCCCCAGCATTTT. This rearrangement joins TRBV28 to TRBJ1-5; the D gene is possibly TRBD1 (6 bases). Germline values: CDR1 MDHEN, CDR2 SYDVKM. The length of the CDR3 is 14 residues. Trimming shortened V by 6 bases and J by 5 bases, and 14 bases separated the two germline ends.